The clone carrying this T cell receptor beta chain was seen once. Its matching antigen is unknown. The data stem from a study of T cell responses to AZD1222 COVID-19 vaccine. Clones were sequenced by immunoSEQ multiplex PCR, and TCRdb holds only the in-frame ones, with some missing. The sample holds some 200,000 clones; 88% are singletons and the top ten take roughly a quarter. Second-dose recipients at about 4 or about 12 weeks were treated as one pooled group. Study-wide points: Donor demographics were predominantly white British with a female majority; clonal diversity may be underestimated. Unmutated regions of variants are reportedly targeted by nearly half of spike-specific TCRs.

The specimen was peripheral blood, collected 28 days after the second AZD1222 dose. The sequence was obtained from an adult who received the AZD1222 COVID-19 vaccine.

The CDR3, as DNA: TGTGCCAGCAGTTTAAGGGGGGAAGCTTTCTTT. This sequence encodes CASSLRGEAFF. The chain couples TRBV27 to TRBJ1-1, with a weak D call TRBD1 (6 bases). CDR1 and CDR2 from the germline V gene are MNHEY and SMNVEV (reference sequence). The germline V and J ends were trimmed by 2 bases and 8 bases, with 6 bases remaining between them. The length of the CDR3 is 11 residues.